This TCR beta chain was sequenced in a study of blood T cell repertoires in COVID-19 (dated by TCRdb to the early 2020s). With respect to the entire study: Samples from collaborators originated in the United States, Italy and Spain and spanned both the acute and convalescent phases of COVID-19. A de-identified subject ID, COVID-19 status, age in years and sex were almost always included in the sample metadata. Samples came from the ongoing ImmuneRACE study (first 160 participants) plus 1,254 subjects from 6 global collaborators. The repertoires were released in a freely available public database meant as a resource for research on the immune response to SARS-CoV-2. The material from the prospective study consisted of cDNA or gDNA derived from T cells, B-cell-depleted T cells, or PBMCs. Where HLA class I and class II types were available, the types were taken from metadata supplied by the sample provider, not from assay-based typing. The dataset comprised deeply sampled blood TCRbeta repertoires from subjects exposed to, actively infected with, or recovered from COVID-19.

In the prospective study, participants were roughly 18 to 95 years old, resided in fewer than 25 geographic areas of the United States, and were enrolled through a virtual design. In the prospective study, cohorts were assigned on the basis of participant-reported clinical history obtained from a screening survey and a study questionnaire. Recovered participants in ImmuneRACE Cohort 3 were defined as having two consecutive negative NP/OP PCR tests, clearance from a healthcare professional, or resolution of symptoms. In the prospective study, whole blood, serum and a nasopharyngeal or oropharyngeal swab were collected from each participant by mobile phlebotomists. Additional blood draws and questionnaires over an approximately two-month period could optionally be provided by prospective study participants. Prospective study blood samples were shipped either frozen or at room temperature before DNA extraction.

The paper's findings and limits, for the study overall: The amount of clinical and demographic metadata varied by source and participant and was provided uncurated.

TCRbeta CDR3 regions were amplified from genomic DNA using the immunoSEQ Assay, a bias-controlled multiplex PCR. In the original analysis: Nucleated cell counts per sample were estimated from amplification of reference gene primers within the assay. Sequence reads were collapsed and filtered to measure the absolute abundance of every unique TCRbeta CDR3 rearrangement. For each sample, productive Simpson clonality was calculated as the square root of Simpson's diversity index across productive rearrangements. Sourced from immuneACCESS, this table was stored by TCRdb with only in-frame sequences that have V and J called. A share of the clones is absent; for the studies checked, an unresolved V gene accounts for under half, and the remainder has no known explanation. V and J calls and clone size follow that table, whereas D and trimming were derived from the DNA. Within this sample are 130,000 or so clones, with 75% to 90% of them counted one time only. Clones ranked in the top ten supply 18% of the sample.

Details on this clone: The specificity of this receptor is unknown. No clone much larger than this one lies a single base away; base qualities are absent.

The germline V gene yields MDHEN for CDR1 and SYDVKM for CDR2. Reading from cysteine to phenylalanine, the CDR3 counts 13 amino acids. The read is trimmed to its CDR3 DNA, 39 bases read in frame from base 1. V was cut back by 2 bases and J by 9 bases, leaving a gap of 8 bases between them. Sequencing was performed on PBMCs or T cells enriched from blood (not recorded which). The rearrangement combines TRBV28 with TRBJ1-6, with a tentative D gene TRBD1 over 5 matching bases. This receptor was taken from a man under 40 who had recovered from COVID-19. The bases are TGTGCCAGCAGTTTAACGCAGGGTTCACCCCTCCACTTT. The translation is CASSLTQGSPLHF.